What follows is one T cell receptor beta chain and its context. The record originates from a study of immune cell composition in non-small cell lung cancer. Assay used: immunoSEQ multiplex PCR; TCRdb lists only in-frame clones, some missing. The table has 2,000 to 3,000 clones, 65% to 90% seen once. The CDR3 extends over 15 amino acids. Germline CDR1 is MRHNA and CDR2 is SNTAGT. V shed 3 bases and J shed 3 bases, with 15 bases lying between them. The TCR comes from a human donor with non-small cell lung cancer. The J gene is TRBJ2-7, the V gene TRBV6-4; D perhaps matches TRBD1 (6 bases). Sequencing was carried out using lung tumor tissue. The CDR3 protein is CASSEYTGSHYEQYF. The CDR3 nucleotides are TGTGCCAGCAGTGAATATACAGGGAGCCACTACGAGCAGTACTTC.